This T cell receptor (beta chain) was sequenced during a study of blood T cell repertoires in COVID-19. At the level of the study: Specimens from acute and convalescent COVID-19 originated in the United States, Italy and Spain. PBMCs, B-cell-depleted T cells, or T cells provided the cDNA or gDNA that made up the material.

V gave up 3 bases and J gave up 5 bases; unmatched junction bases: 2. The V gene's germline CDR1 is MNHEY and CDR2 SMNVEV (reference sequence). CDR3 length equals 13 residues. Original handling: Reference gene primers were amplified, and this amplification served to estimate nucleated cell counts. Clones were read by immunoSEQ multiplex PCR, and TCRdb kept only the in-frame ones, dropping some. Clone size and the V and J calls come from that table; the DNA yielded D and trimming. The sample carries 200,000 or so clones, about 88% recorded once. Sequencing used peripheral blood. This chain connects TRBV27 to TRBJ2-7, with 9 bases matching TRBD2. This TCR came from a man in his forties or fifties who had recovered from COVID-19. CDR3 region: CASSLGTSNEQYF. The CDR3 bases are TGTGCCAGCAGTTTGGGGACTAGCAACGAGCAGTACTTC.